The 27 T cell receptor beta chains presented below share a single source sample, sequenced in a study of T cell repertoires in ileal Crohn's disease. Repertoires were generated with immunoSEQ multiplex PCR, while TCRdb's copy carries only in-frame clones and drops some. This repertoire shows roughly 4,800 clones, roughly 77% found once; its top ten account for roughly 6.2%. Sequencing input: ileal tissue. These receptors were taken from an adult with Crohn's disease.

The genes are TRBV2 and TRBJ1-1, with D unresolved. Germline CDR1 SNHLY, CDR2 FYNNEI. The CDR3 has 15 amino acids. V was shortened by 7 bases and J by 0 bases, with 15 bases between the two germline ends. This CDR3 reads CASTQLLPMNTEAFF. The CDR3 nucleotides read TGTGCCAGCACCCAACTCCTCCCTATGAACACTGAAGCTTTCTTT.

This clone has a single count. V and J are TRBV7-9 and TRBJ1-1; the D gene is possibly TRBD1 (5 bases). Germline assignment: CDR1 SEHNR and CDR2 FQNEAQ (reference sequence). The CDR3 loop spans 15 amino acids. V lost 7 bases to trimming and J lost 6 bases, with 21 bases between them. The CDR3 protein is CASNKPSGGIPEAFF. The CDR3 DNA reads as TGTGCCAGCAACAAACCTTCGGGGGGAATCCCTGAAGCTTTCTTT.

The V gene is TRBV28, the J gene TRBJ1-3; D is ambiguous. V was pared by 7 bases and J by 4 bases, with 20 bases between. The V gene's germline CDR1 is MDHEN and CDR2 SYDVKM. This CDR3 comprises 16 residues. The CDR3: CASIERRVSGGNTIYF. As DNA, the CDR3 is TGTGCCAGCATCGAACGGCGGGTTAGTGGCGGAAACACCATATATTTT.

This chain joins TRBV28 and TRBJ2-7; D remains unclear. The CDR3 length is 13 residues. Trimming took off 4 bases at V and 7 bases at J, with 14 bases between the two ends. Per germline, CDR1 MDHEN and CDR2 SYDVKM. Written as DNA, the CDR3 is TGTGCCAGCAGTTGGGCGCTGGATAGGGAGCAGTACTTC. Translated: CASSWALDREQYF. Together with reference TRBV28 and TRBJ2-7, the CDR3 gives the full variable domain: DVKVTQSSRYLVKRTGEKVFLECVQDMDHENMFWYRQDPGLGLRLIYFSYDVKMKEKGDIPEGYSVSREKKERFSLILESASTNQTSMYLCASSWALDREQYFGPGTRLTVT.

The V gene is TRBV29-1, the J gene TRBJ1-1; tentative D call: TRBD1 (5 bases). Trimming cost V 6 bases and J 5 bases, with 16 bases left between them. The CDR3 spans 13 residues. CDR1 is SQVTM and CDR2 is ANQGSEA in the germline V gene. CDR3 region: CSVPHGGETEAFF. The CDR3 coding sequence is TGCAGCGTGCCCCATGGGGGGGAGACTGAAGCTTTCTTT.

The CDR3 region has the DNA TGTGCCAGCAGCTTAAGGCGGGTGGGTCTCGGCATTCAGTACTTC. Protein sequence: CASSLRRVGLGIQYF. J is TRBJ2-4 and V is TRBV7-2, with D possibly TRBD2 on 5 matching bases. The CDR3 extends over 15 amino acids. The germline V and J ends were trimmed by 2 bases and 9 bases, with 17 bases remaining between them. Germline CDR1 reads SGHTA; CDR2 reads FQGNSA.

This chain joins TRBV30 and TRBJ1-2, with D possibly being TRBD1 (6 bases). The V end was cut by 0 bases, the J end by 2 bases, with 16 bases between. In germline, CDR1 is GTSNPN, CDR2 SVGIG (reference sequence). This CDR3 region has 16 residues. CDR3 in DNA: TGTGCCTGGAGTGTATGGTTTACAGGGTGGAACTATGGCTACACCTTC. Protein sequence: CAWSVWFTGWNYGYTF.

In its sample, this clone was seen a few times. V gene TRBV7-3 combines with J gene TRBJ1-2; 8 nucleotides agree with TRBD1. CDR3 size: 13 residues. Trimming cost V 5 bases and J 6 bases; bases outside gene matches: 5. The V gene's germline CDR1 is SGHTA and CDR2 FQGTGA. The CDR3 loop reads CASSPTGGHGYTF. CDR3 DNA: TGTGCCAGCAGCCCTACAGGGGGTCATGGCTACACCTTC. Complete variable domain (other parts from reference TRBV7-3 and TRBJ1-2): GAGVSQTPSNKVTEKGKYVELRCDPISGHTALYWYRQSLGQGPEFLIYFQGTGAADDSGLPNDRFFAVRPEGSVSTLKIQRTERGDSAVYLCASSPTGGHGYTFGSGTRLTVV.

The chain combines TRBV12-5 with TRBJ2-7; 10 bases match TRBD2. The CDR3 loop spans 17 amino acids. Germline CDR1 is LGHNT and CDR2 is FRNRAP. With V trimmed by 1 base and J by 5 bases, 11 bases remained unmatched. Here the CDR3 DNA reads TGTGCTAGTGGTTTGGATACCCGAGCGGGGGGGCTCAACGAGCAGTACTTC. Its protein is CASGLDTRAGGLNEQYF.

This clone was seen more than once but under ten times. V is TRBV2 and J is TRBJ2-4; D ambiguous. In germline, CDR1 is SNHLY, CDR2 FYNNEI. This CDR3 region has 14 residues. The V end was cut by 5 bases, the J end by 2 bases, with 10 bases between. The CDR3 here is CASSPEETKNIQYF. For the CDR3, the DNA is TGTGCCAGCAGTCCCGAGGAGACCAAAAACATTCAGTACTTC.

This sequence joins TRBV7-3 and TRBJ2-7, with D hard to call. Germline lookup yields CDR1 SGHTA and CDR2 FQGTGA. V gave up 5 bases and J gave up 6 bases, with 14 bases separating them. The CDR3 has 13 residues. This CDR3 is CASSPLGSSEQYF. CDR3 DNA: TGTGCCAGCAGCCCCCTAGGTAGCTCCGAGCAGTACTTC.

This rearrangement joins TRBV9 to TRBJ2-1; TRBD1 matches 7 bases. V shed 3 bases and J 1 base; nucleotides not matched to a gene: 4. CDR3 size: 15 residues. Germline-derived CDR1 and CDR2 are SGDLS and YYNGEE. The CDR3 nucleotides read TGTGCCAGCAGCGAGGGGGCAACATCCTACAATGAGCAGTTCTTC. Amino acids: CASSEGATSYNEQFF.

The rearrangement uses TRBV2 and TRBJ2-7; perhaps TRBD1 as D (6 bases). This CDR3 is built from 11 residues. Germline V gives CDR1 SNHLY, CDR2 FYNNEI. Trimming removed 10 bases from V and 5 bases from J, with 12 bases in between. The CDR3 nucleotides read TGTGCCAACCAGGGGTCCGACGAGCAGTACTTC. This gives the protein CANQGSDEQYF.

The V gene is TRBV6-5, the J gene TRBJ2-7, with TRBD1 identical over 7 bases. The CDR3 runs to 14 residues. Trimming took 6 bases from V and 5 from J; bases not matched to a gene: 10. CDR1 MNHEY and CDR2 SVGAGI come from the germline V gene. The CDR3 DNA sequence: TGTGCCAGCAGCCCGTGGACAGGTAGGAACGAGCAGTACTTC. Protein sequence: CASSPWTGRNEQYF.

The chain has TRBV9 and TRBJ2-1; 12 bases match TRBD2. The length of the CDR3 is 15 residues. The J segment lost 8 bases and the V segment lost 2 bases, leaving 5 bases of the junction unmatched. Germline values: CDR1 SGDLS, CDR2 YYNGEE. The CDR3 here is CASSVGLAGGYEQFF. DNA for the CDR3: TGTGCCAGCAGCGTCGGCCTAGCGGGGGGGTATGAGCAGTTCTTC. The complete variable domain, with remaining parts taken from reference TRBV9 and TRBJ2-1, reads DSGVTQTPKHLITATGQRVTLRCSPRSGDLSVYWYQQSLDQGLQFLIQYYNGEERAKGNILERFSAQQFPDLHSELNLSSLELGDSALYFCASSVGLAGGYEQFFGPGTRLTVL.

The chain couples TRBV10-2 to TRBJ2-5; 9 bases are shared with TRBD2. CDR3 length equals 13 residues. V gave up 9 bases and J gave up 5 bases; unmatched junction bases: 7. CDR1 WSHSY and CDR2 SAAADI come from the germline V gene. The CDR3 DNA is TGCGCCAGTACGGGACTAGCTATGGAGACCCAGTACTTC. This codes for CASTGLAMETQYF.

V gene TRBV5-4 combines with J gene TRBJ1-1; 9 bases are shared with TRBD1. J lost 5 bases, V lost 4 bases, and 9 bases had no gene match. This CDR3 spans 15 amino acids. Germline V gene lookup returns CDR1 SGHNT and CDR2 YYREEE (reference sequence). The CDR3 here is CASSIWDRVGTEAFF. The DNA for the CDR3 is TGTGCCAGCAGCATTTGGGACAGGGTAGGTACTGAAGCTTTCTTT.

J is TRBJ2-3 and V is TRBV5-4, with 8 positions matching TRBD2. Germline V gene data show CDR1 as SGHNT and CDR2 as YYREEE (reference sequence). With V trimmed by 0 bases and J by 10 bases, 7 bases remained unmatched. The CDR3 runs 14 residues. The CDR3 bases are TGTGCCAGCAGCTTGGACCAGCGGGGGTCCCCGCAGTATTTT. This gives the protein CASSLDQRGSPQYF.

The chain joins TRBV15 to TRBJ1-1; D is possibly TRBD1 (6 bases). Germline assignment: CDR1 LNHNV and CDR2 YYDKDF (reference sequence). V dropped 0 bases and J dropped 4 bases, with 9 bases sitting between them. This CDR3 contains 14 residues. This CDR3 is CATSRDHRVTEAFF. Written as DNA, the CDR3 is TGTGCCACCAGCAGAGATCACAGGGTCACTGAAGCTTTCTTT. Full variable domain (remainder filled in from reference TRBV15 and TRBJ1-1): DAMVIQNPRYQVTQFGKPVTLSCSQTLNHNVMYWYQQKSSQAPKLLFHYYDKDFNNEADTPDNFQSRRPNTSFCFLDIRSPGLGDTAMYLCATSRDHRVTEAFFGQGTRLTVV.

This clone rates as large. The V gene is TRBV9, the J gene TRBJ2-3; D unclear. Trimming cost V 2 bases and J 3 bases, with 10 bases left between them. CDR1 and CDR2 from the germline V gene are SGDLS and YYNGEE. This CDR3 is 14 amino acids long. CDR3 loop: CASSVLSGTDTQYF. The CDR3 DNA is TGTGCCAGCAGCGTCCTGTCAGGTACAGATACGCAGTATTTT.

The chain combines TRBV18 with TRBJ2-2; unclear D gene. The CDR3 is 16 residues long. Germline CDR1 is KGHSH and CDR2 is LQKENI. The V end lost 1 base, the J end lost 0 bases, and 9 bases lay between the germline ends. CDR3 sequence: CASSPQAGSNTGELFF. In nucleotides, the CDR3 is TGTGCCAGCTCACCACAAGCAGGTTCGAACACCGGGGAGCTGTTTTTT.

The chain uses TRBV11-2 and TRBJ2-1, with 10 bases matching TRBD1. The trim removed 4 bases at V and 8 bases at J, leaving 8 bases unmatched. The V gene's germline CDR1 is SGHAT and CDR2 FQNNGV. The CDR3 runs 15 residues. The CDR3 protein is CASSSRQGAGDEQFF. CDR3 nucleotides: TGTGCCAGCAGCTCTCGACAGGGGGCAGGCGATGAGCAGTTCTTC.

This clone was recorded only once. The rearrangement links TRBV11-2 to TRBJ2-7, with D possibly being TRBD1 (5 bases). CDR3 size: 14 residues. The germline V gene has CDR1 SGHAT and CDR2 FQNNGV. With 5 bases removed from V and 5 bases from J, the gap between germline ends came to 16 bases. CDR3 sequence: CASSPLRALNEQYF. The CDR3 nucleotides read TGTGCCAGCAGCCCGCTCAGGGCTTTGAACGAGCAGTACTTC.

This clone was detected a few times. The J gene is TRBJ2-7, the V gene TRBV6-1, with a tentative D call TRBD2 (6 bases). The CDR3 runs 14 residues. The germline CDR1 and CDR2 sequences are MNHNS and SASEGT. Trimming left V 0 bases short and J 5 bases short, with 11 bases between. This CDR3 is CASSEALAIDEQYF. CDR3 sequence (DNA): TGTGCCAGCAGTGAAGCCCTAGCGATCGACGAGCAGTACTTC.

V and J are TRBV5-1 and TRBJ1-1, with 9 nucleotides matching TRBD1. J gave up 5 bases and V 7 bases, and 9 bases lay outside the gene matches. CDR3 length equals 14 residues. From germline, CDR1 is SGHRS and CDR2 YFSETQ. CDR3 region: CASWDRVGGTEAFF. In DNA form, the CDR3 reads TGCGCCAGCTGGGACAGGGTCGGAGGAACTGAAGCTTTCTTT.

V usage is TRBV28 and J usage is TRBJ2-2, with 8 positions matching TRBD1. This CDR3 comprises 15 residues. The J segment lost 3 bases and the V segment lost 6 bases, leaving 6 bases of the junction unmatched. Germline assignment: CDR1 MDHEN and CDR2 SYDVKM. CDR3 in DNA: TGTGCCAGCAGACCAGGGGGCGCAGACACCGGGGAGCTGTTTTTT. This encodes CASRPGGADTGELFF. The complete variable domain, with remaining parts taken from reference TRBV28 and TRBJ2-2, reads DVKVTQSSRYLVKRTGEKVFLECVQDMDHENMFWYRQDPGLGLRLIYFSYDVKMKEKGDIPEGYSVSREKKERFSLILESASTNQTSMYLCASRPGGADTGELFFGEGSRLTVL.

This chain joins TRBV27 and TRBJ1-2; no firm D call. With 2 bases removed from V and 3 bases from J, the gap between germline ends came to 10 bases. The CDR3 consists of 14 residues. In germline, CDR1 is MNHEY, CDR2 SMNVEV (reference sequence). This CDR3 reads CASSLREGYYGYTF. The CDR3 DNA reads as TGTGCCAGCAGTTTAAGAGAGGGTTACTATGGCTACACCTTC.